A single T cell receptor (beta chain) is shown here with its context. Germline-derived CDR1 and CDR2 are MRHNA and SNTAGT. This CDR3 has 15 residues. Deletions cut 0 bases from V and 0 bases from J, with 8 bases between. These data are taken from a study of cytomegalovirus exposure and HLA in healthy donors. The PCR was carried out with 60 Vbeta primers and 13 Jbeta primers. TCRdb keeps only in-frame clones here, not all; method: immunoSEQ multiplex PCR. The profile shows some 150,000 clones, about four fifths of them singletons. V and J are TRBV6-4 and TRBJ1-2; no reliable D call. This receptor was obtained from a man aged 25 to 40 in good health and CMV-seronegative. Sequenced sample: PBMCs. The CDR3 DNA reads TGTGCCAGCAGTGACTCCGGAGGTACTAACTATGGCTACACCTTC. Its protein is CASSDSGGTNYGYTF.